This T cell receptor beta chain was observed in a study of cytomegalovirus exposure and HLA in healthy donors. PCR used 60 Vbeta primers and 13 Jbeta primers. Sequenced by immunoSEQ multiplex PCR; TCRdb stores in-frame clones only, minus some. Here the sample spans 150,000 to 200,000 clones, 60% to 80% being singletons. On this clone: What it binds is unknown.

General study results and limits: Prior analysis indicated that the majority of TCR beta V segments exhibited productivity approximately 87% or approximately 30% of the time.

The CDR3 totals 12 residues. CDR1 is WNHNN, CDR2 SYGVQD, per germline (reference sequence). Trimming took off 8 bases at V and 2 bases at J, with 8 bases between the two ends. Sequenced sample: PBMCs. The receptor was isolated from a middle-aged woman in good health and CMV-seropositive. The chain has TRBV10-1 and TRBJ2-3, with D perhaps TRBD1 (5 bases). The CDR3 nucleotides read TGCGCCAGCGGGGCTTACACAGATACGCAGTATTTT. It is translated as CASGAYTDTQYF.